The clone carrying this TCR beta chain came up many times. Its antigen is not known. 5'RACE employing 10-nucleotide random UMIs yielded the cDNA. From the 5' RACE reads, TCRdb called clonotypes with MiXCR, one entry per CDR3 protein. The sample comprises 70,000 or so distinct CDR3 sequences, 4% to 6% of which are singletons, and approximately 3% rests with the top ten. This sample is part of a study of neurological immune-mediated disorders. Study-wide points: One related-CDR3 cluster, found by phylogenetic grouping, held repertoires of 18 of 34 multiple sclerosis patients and is a possible signature.

The V and J ends lost 0 bases and 6 bases respectively, with 14 bases between them. This CDR3 has 15 amino acids. Germline lookup yields CDR1 DFQATT and CDR2 SNEGSKA (reference sequence). Libraries used 2 million unsorted PBMCs kept frozen in RNAlater. V and J are TRBV20-1 and TRBJ1-4; D gene uncertain. The TCR comes from a woman aged 25 to 39 with multiple sclerosis. Sequenced material: PBMCs. This chain's CDR3 is CSARDIALEDEKLFF. In nucleotides, the CDR3 is TGCAGTGCTAGAGATATTGCCCTGGAAGATGAAAAACTGTTTTTT.